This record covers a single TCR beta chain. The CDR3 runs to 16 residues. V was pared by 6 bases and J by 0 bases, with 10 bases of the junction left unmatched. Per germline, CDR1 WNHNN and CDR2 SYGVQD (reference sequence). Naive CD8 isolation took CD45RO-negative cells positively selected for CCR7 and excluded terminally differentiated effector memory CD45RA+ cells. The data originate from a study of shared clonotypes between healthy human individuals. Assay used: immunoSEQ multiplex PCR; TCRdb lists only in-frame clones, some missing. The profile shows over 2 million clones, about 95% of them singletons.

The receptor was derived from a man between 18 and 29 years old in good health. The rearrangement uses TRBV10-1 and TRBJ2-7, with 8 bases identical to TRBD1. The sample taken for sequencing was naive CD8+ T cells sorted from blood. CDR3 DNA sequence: TGCGCCAGCAGCCCCAGGGGGCGCATCAGCTCCTACGAGCAGTACTTC. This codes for CASSPRGRISSYEQYF.